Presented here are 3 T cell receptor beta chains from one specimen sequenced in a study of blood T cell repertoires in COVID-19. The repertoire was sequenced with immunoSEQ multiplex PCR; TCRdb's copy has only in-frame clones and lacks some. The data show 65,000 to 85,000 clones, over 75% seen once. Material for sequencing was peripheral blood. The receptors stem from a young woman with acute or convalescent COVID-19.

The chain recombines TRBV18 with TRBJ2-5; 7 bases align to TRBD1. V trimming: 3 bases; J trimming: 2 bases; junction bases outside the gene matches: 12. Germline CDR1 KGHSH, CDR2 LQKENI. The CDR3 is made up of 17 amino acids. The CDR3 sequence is CASSPTSGTETQETQYF. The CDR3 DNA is TGTGCCAGCTCACCTACATCCGGGACAGAAACTCAAGAGACCCAGTACTTC.

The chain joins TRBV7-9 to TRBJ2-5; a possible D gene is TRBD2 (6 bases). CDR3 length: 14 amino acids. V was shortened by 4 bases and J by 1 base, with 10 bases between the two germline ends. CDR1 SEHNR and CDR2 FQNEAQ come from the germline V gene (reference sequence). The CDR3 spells CASSYSGSQETQYF. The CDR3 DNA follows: TGTGCCAGCAGCTATAGCGGTAGCCAAGAGACCCAGTACTTC.

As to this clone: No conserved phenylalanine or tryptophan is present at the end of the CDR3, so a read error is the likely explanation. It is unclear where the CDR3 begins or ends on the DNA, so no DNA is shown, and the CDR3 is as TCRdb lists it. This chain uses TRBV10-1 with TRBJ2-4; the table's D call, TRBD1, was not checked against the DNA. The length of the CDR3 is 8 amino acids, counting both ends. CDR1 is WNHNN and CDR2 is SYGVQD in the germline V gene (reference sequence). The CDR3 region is CASSGDSL.